The source of this T cell receptor (beta chain) is a study of neurological immune-mediated disorders. Every sequencing run generated in excess of 170 million TCR-beta sequences. These sequences covered 15-18 subjects. TCRdb used MiXCR to reprocess the 5' RACE reads, holding one entry per CDR3 protein. The repertoire holds tens of thousands of distinct CDR3 sequences, with 24% as singletons. As to time point: technical triplicate 2. The unsorted libraries were made from 2 million PBMCs kept at -80 C. The length of the CDR3 is 13 residues. Trimming at V came to 5 bases and at J to 6 bases, leaving 9 bases not matched to a gene. The germline CDR1 and CDR2 sequences are DFQATT and SNEGSKA (reference sequence). This clonotype has a handful of counts.

Sequencing was performed on PBMCs. The sequence derives from a man aged 55 to 69 with HTLV-1-associated myelopathy (HAM/TSP). The rearrangement joins TRBV20-1 to TRBJ2-7; the match to TRBD2 covers 8 bases. The CDR3 loop reads CSAAGGAGVEQYF. CDR3 nucleotides: TGCAGTGCTGCGGGGGGCGCGGGTGTCGAGCAGTACTTC.